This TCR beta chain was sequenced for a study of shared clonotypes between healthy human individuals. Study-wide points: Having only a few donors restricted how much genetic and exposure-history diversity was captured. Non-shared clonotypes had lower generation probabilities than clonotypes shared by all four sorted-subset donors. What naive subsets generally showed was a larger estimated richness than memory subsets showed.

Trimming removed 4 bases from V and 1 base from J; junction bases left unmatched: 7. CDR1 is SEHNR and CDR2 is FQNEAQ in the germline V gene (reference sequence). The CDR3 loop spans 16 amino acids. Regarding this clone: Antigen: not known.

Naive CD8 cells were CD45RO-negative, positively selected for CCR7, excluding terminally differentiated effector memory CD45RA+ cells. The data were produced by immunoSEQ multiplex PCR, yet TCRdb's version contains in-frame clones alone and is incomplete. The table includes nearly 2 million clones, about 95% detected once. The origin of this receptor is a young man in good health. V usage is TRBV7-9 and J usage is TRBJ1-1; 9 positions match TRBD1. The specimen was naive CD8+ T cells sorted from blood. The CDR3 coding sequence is TGTGCCAGCAGCTCCTCCGGGACAGGGCCGAACACTGAAGCTTTCTTT. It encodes CASSSSGTGPNTEAFF.